This T cell receptor (beta chain) was found in a study of identical twins. This clonotype appeared many times. The germline CDR1 and CDR2 sequences are MGHDK and SYGVNS. The CDR3 is made up of 14 amino acids. V lost 1 base to trimming and J lost 1 base, with 7 bases between them. Each CDR3 protein is one row after TCRdb ran MiXCR on the 5' RACE reads. The repertoire holds around 470,000 distinct CDR3 sequences, with approximately 15% as singletons. These data also formed part of another study, on yellow fever vaccine responses in identical twins.

The source is a woman under 30 in good health. The J gene is TRBJ2-5, the V gene TRBV25-1; no clear D gene. Material: CD4+ T cells sorted from blood. CDR3 sequence (DNA): TGTGCCAGCAGTGAATCCTCGACCCAAGAGACCCAGTACTTC. Translated, it gives CASSESSTQETQYF.